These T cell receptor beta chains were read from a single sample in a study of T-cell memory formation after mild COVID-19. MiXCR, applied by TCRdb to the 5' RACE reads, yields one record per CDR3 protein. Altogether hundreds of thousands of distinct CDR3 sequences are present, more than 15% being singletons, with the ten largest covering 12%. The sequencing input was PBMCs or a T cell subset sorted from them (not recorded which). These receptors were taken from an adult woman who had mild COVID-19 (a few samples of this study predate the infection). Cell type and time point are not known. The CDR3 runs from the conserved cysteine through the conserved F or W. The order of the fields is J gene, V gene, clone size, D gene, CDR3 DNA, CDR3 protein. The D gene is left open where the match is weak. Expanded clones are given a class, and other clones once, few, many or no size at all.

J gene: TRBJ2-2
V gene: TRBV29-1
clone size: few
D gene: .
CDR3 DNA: TGCAGCGTCCACGGACAGTCGAACACCGGGGAGCTGTTTTTT
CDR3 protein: CSVHGQSNTGELFF

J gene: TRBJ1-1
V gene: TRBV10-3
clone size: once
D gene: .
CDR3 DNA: TGTGCCATCAGTGAGTCGAAGGGGAACACTGAAGCTTTATTT
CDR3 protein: CAISESKGNTEALF

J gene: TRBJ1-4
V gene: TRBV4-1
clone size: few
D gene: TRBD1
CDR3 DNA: TGCGCCAGCAGCCAAGGGGACAGGGGCCGTGAAAAACTGTTTTTT
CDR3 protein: CASSQGDRGREKLFF

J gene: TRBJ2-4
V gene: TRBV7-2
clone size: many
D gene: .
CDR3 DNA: TGTGCCAGCAGCACCTTAGGGCCCCAGTACTTC
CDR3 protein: CASSTLGPQYF

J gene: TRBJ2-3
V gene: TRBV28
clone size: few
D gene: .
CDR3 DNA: TGTGCCAGCAACGCCTGGGACGGGGATAGCACAGATACGCAGTATTTT
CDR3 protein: CASNAWDGDSTDTQYF

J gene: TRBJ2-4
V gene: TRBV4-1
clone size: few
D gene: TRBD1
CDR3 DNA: TGCGCCAGCAGCCAAGATCCCTGGACAGGCGTGAAACTAGCCAAAAACATTCAGTACTTC
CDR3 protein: CASSQDPWTGVKLAKNIQYF

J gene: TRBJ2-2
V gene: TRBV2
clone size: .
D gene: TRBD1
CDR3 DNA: TGTGCCAGCAGTTCGCGACAGGGGCGGACCGGGGAGCTGTTTTTT
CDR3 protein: CASSSRQGRTGELFF

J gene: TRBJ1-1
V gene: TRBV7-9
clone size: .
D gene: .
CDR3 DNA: TGTGCCAGCAGTACCGGGACACCATCCTCCGAAGCTTTCTTT
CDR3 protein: CASSTGTPSSEAFF

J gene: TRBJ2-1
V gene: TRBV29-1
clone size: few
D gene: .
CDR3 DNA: TGCAGCGTTGTGCTCAGGGCGTCCTACAATGAGCAGTTCTTC
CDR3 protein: CSVVLRASYNEQFF

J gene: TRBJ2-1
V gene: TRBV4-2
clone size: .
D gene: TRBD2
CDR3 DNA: TGTGCCAGCAGTTCCGGGACTAGCCGCAATGAGCAGTTCTTC
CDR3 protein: CASSSGTSRNEQFF

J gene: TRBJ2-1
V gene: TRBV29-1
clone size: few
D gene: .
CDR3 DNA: TGCAGCGTTTCGGCCGGATTCGACTCCTACAATGAGCAGTTCTTC
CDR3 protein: CSVSAGFDSYNEQFF

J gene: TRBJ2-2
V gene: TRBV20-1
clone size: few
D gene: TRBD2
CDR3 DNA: TGCAGTGCTAGAGGGGGCTCGGGACTAGCCACCGGGGAGCTGTTTTTT
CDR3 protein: CSARGGSGLATGELFF

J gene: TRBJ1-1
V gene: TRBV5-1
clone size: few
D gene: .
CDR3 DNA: TGCGCCAGCAGCTGGGACGCCGGGGACACTGAAGCTTTCTTT
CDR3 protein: CASSWDAGDTEAFF